The clone carrying this T cell receptor beta chain appeared many times. Combining iRepertoire HTBI primers with Arm-PCR of CDR3 regions, the authors built TCR beta libraries. TCRdb used MiXCR to reprocess the multiplex PCR reads, holding one entry per CDR3 protein. The table lists 520,000 or so distinct CDR3 sequences, more than 10% of them singletons. The data are from a study of regulatory T cells in long-lasting Graves disease. Time point denoted: newly diagnosed GD, antithyroid drugs for less than 3 months. PBMCs were the source of the RNA used for TCR sequencing. V lost 2 bases, J lost 2 bases, and 7 bases stayed unmatched. The CDR3 extends over 16 amino acids. CDR1 MNHEY and CDR2 SVGAGI come from the germline V gene. These data were also reused for a study on T cells in Graves' hyperthyroidism and ophthalmopathy.

This rearrangement joins TRBV6-5 to TRBJ2-5; TRBD2 matches at 8 bases. This TCR came from a young woman with Graves disease. Here the sequenced sample was peripheral blood mononuclear cells (PBMCs), taken at new diagnosis, from a patient treated with antithyroid drugs. The CDR3 region is CASSYLVAGSQETQYF. The DNA for the CDR3 is TGTGCCAGCAGTTACCTAGTAGCGGGAAGTCAAGAGACCCAGTACTTC.